This T cell receptor (beta chain) stems from a study of blood T cell repertoires in COVID-19. On the study more broadly: Acute and convalescent COVID-19 specimens originated in the United States, Italy and Spain. Sample material is recorded as cDNA or gDNA derived from T cells, B-cell-depleted T cells, or PBMCs.

CDR3 length equals 17 residues. The germline CDR1 and CDR2 sequences are LNHDA and SQIVND (reference sequence). V gave up 1 base and J gave up 0 bases, with 13 bases separating them. Per the authors' pipeline: Estimated nucleated cell counts came from reference gene primer amplification. Assay: immunoSEQ multiplex PCR; the TCRdb copy retains only in-frame clones and omits some. The V and J calls and clone size were taken over from that table, and D and trimming were inferred from the DNA. The sample lists about 75,000 clones, around 88% occurring once. The V gene is TRBV19, the J gene TRBJ1-5; D call uncertain. This TCR was recovered from a woman in her 70s with acute or convalescent COVID-19. Sample: peripheral blood. In DNA form, the CDR3 reads TGTGCCAGTAGTATAGGGGAGGGCAAACTTAGCAATCAGCCCCAGCATTTT. Protein: CASSIGEGKLSNQPQHF.